One sample yielded the 11 T cell receptor beta chains listed below, sequenced in a study of blood T cell repertoires in COVID-19. TCRdb's copy holds only in-frame clones and misses some; the assay was immunoSEQ multiplex PCR. The data show tens of thousands of clones, 83% seen once. The sample comprised peripheral blood. The source of these receptors is a man between 40 and 49 years old with acute or convalescent COVID-19.

V is TRBV14 and J is TRBJ2-5; D is perhaps TRBD2 (6 bases). V lost 4 bases to trimming and J lost 4 bases, with 13 bases between them. In germline, CDR1 is SGHDN, CDR2 FVKESK. The CDR3 has 14 residues. The DNA of the CDR3 is TGTGCCAGCAGCCGCTTCCTGGGGGGAGAGACCCAGTACTTC. Translated, it gives CASSRFLGGETQYF.

This sequence joins TRBV3-1 (or the pseudogene TRBV3-2) and TRBJ1-2; the match to TRBD1 covers 8 bases. The CDR3 is 15 amino acids. Germline V CDR1 and CDR2: LGHDT, YNNKEL (reference sequence). After removal of 4 bases from V and 4 bases from J, the junction contained 8 bases not matched to a gene. This chain's CDR3 is CASSPGQGNPYGYTF. Here the CDR3 DNA reads TGTGCCAGCAGCCCAGGACAGGGAAATCCCTATGGCTACACCTTC.

The CDR3 reads CSPNSQGSYEQYF. The CDR3, as DNA: TGCAGCCCAAACTCACAGGGATCCTACGAGCAGTACTTC. The chain carries TRBV29-1 and TRBJ2-7, with TRBD1 as a possible D gene (6 bases). The CDR3 covers 13 residues. CDR1 is SQVTM, CDR2 ANQGSEA, per germline. V shed 8 bases and J shed 1 base, with 15 bases lying between them.

This chain uses TRBV7-9 with TRBJ1-2; D remains unclear. Germline V gene lookup returns CDR1 SEHNR and CDR2 FQNEAQ (reference sequence). Trimming cost V 2 bases and J 4 bases, with 17 bases left between them. The CDR3 is 16 residues long. CDR3 loop: CASSLIIELGAYGYTF. CDR3 nucleotide sequence: TGTGCCAGCAGCTTAATAATAGAGTTGGGAGCCTATGGCTACACCTTC.

The rearrangement joins TRBV7-2 to TRBJ1-1, with 7 bases that match TRBD1. Losses at the gene ends were 6 bases for V and 0 bases for J; bases not matched to a gene: 10. Germline lookup yields CDR1 SGHTA and CDR2 FQGNSA. The CDR3 totals 16 residues. CDR3 in DNA: TGTGCCAGCAGAGGCCCCCAGACAGGGCTGAACACTGAAGCTTTCTTT. Translated, it gives CASRGPQTGLNTEAFF.

The rearrangement links TRBV24-1 to TRBJ1-2; 8 positions agree with TRBD1. This CDR3 spans 13 amino acids. Germline CDR1 and CDR2: KGHDR and SFDVKD. The J segment lost 5 bases and the V segment lost 6 bases, leaving 4 bases of the junction unmatched. The CDR3 DNA follows: TGTGCCACCAGTAGGCAGGGGGCGTATGGCTACACCTTC. Encoded protein: CATSRQGAYGYTF.

A single count supports this clone. V gene TRBV30 combines with J gene TRBJ2-1; TRBD2 matches 7 bases. J gave up 0 bases and V 0 bases, and 2 bases lay outside the gene matches. The CDR3 length is 15 residues. Germline V gene sequence: CDR1 GTSNPN, CDR2 SVGIG (reference sequence). The CDR3 DNA follows: TGTGCCTGGAGTGTCGGCGGGGGCTCCTACAATGAGCAGTTCTTC. Translated: CAWSVGGGSYNEQFF. Supplemented by reference TRBV30 and TRBJ2-1, the full variable domain reads SQTIHQWPATLVQPVGSPLSLECTVEGTSNPNLYWYRQAAGRGLQLLFYSVGIGQISSEVPQNLSASRPQDRQFILSSKKLLLSDSGFYLCAWSVGGGSYNEQFFGPGTRLTVL.

The chain couples TRBV5-5 to TRBJ2-5; D is perhaps TRBD2 (6 bases). Germline-derived CDR1 and CDR2 are SGHKS and YYEKEE (reference sequence). This CDR3 is built from 13 residues. V was clipped by 4 bases and J by 5 bases, with 12 bases between them. The CDR3 loop is CASSPGLWETQYF. As DNA, the CDR3 is TGTGCCAGCAGCCCGGGACTGTGGGAGACCCAGTACTTC.

This clone was counted between two and nine times. This chain joins TRBV5-1 and TRBJ1-1; 9 bases match TRBD1. Per the germline V gene, CDR1 is SGHRS and CDR2 is YFSETQ. The V gene end was trimmed by 4 bases and the J gene end by 11 bases; junction bases not matched to a gene: 9. The CDR3 extends over 13 amino acids. CDR3 bases: TGCGCCAGCAGCGAACCGGGACAGGGTGTCGCTTTCTTT. It codes for CASSEPGQGVAFF.

The V and J genes are TRBV30 and TRBJ1-1; D is undetermined. V lost 5 bases and J 2 bases, leaving 6 bases between the germline ends. Looked up from germline, CDR1 is GTSNPN and CDR2 is SVGIG (reference sequence). The CDR3 totals 11 residues. CDR3 sequence (DNA): TGTGCCTGGGCGGGTAACACTGAAGCTTTCTTT. Translating it yields CAWAGNTEAFF.

This clone occurred once. V usage is TRBV6-5 and J usage is TRBJ1-6; D is ambiguous. V lost 6 bases, J lost 8 bases, and 11 bases lay in between. The CDR3 runs 13 residues. Germline V CDR1 and CDR2: MNHEY, SVGAGI. CDR3 bases: TGTGCCAGCAGATATATCAGTGATTCACCCCTCCACTTT. This codes for CASRYISDSPLHF.